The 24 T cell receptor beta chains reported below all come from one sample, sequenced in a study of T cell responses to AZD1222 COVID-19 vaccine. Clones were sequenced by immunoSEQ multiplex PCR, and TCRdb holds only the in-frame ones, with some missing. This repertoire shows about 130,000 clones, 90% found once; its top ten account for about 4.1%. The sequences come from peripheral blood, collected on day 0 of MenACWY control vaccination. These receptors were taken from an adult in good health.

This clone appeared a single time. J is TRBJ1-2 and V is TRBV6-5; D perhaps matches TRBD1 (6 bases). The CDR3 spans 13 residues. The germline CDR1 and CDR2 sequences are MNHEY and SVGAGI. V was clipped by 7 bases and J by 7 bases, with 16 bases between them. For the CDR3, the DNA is TGTGCCAGCAATACCCAGGGGACCGCTGGCTACACCTTC. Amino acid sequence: CASNTQGTAGYTF.

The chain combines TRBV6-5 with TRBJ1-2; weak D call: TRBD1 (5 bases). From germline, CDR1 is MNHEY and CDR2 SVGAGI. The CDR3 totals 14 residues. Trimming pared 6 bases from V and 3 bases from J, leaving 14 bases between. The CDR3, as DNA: TGTGCCAGCAGCAGCGGGACTTCGGACTATGGCTACACCTTC. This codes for CASSSGTSDYGYTF.

The CDR3 is CASSAGVGQPQHF. The CDR3 DNA reads as TGTGCCAGCAGCGCAGGAGTCGGTCAGCCCCAGCATTTT. The chain couples TRBV6-5 to TRBJ1-5; D gene unclear. Trimming took 6 bases from V and 6 from J, leaving 12 bases between them. CDR3 length: 13 residues. CDR1 is MNHEY, CDR2 SVGAGI, per germline.

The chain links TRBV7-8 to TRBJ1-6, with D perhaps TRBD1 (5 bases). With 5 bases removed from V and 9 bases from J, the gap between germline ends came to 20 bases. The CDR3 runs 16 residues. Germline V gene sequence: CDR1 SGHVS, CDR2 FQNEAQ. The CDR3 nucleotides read TGTGCCAGCAGCCCGGGAGGGACCCCTATAAGTTCACCCCTCCACTTT. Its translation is CASSPGGTPISSPLHF.

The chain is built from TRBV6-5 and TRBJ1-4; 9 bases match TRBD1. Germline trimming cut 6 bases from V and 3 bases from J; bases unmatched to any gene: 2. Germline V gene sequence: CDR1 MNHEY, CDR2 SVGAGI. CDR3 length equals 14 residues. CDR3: CASSRDRANEKLFF. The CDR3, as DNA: TGTGCCAGCAGCAGGGACAGGGCTAATGAAAAACTGTTTTTT.

The CDR3 region is CASSPGGVNYEQYF. DNA of the CDR3: TGTGCCAGCAGCCCCGGGGGGGTAAACTACGAGCAGTACTTC. The chain is built from TRBV28 and TRBJ2-7; 8 positions agree with TRBD2. Germline V lookup: CDR1 MDHEN, CDR2 SYDVKM. Trimming cost V 6 bases and J 3 bases; bases outside gene matches: 7. CDR3 size: 14 residues.

Here the CDR3 reads CASSSTTGLIYGYTF. CDR3 bases: TGTGCCAGCAGTTCCACGACAGGCCTAATCTATGGCTACACCTTC. V is TRBV27 and J is TRBJ1-2; TRBD1 might be the D (6 bases). V was shortened by 4 bases and J by 4 bases, with 16 bases between the two germline ends. CDR3 length: 15 amino acids. Germline V gene data show CDR1 as MNHEY and CDR2 as SMNVEV (reference sequence).

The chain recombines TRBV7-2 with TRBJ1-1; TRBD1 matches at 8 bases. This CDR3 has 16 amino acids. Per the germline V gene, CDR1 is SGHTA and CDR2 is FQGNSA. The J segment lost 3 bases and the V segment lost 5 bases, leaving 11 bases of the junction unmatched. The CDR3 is CASSPRTGRRDTEAFF. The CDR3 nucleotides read TGTGCCAGCAGCCCCCGGACAGGGAGGAGGGACACTGAAGCTTTCTTT.

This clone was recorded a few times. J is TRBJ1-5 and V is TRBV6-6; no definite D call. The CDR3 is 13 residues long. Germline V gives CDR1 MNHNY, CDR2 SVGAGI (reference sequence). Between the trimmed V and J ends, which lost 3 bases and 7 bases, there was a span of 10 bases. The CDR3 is CASSYEGMQPQHF. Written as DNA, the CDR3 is TGTGCCAGCAGTTATGAAGGGATGCAGCCCCAGCATTTT.

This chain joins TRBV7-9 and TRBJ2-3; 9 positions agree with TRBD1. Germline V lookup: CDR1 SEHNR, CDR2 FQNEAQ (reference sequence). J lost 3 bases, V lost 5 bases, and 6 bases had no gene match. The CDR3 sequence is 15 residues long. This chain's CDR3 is CASSLQGAATDTQYF. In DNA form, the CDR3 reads TGTGCCAGCAGCCTACAGGGGGCTGCGACAGATACGCAGTATTTT.

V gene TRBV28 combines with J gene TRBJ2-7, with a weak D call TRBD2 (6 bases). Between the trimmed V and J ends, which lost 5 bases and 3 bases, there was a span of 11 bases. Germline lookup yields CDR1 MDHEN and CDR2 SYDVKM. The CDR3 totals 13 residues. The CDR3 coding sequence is TGTGCCAGCAGTCTTGGGGGGTTCTACGAGCAGTACGTC. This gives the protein CASSLGGFYEQYV.

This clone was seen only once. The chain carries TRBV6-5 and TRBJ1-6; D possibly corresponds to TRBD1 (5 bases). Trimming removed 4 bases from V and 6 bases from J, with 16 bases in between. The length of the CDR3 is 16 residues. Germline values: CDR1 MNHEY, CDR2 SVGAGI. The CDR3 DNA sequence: TGTGCCAGCAGTTCATACCCGGGGGGAAGTAATTCACCCCTCCACTTT. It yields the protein CASSSYPGGSNSPLHF.

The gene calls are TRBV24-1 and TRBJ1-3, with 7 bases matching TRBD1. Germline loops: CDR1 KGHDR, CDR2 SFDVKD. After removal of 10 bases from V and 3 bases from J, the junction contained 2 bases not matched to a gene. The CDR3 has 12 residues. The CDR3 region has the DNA TGTGCCACGGGGGACAGTGGAAACACCATATATTTT. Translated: CATGDSGNTIYF.

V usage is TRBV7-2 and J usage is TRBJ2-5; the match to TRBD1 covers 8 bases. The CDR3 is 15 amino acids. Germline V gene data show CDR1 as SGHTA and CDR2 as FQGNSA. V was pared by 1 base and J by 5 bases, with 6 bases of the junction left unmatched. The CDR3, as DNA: TGTGCCAGCAGCTTAGGGACAGGGCTAGACGAGACCCAGTACTTC. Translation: CASSLGTGLDETQYF.

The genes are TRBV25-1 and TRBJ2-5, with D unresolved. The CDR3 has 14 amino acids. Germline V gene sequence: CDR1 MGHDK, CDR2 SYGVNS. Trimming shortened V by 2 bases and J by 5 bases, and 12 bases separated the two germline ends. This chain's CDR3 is CASSEPGVRETQYF. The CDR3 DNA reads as TGTGCCAGCAGTGAACCAGGCGTTCGGGAGACCCAGTACTTC.

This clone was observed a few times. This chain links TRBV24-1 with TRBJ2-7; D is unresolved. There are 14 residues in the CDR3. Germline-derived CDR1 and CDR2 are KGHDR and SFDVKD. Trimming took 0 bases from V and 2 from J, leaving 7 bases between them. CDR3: CATSDLRQPYEQYF. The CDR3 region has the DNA TGTGCCACCAGTGATTTGCGGCAGCCCTACGAGCAGTACTTC.

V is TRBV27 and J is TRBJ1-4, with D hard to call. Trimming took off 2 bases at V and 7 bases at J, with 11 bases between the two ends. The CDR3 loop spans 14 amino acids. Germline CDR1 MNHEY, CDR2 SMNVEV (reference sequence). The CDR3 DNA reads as TGTGCCAGCAGTTTACAGGCAGGTTTTGAAAAACTGTTTTTT. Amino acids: CASSLQAGFEKLFF.

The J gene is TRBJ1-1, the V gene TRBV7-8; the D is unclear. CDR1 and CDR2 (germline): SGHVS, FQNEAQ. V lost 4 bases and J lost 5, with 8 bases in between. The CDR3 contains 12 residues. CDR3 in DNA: TGTGCCAGCAGCTCCGACCTTACTGAAGCTTTCTTT. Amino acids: CASSSDLTEAFF.

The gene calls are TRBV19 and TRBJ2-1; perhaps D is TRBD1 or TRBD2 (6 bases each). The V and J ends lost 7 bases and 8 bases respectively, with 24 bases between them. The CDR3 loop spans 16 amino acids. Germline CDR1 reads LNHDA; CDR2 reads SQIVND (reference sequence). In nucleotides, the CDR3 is TGTGCCAGTACCCCCAGAGGGCAGGGGAGGACGGATGAGCAGTTCTTC. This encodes CASTPRGQGRTDEQFF.

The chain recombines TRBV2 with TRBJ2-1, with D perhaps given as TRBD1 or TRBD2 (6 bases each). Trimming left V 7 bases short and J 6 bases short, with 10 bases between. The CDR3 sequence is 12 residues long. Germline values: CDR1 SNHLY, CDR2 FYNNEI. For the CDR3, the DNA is TGTGCCAGCAACGGAGGGGGCAATGAGCAGTTCTTC. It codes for CASNGGGNEQFF. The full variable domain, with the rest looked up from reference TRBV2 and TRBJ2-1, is EPEVTQTPSHQVTQMGQEVILRCVPISNHLYFYWYRQILGQKVEFLVSFYNNEISEKSEIFDDQFSVERPDGSNFTLKIRSTKLEDSAMYFCASNGGGNEQFFGPGTRLTVL.

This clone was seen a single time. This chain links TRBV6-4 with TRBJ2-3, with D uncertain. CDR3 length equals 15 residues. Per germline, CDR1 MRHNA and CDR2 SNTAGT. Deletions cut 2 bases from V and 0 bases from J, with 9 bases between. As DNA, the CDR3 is TGTGCCAGCAGTGACGGGCAGGCCAGCACAGATACGCAGTATTTT. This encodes CASSDGQASTDTQYF.

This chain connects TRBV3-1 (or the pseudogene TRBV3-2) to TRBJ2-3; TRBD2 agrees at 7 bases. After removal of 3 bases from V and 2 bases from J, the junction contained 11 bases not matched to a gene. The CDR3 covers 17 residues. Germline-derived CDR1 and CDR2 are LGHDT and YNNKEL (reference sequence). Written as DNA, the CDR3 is TGTGCCAGCAGCCAGGACCCCCCGCGGGGGACCACAGATACGCAGTATTTT. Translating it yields CASSQDPPRGTTDTQYF.

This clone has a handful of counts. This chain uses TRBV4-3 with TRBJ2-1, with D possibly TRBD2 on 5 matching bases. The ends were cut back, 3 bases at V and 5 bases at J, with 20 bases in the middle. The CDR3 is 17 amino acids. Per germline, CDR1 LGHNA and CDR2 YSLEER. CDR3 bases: TGCGCCAGCAGCCAGCCGACTATGGAGCTACCCAACAATGAGCAGTTCTTC. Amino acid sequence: CASSQPTMELPNNEQFF.

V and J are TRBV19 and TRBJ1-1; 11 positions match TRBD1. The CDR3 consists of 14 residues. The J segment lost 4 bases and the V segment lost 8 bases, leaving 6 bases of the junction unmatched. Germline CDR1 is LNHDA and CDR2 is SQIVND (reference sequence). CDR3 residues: CASGTGGKVTEAFF. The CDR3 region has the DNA TGTGCCAGTGGGACAGGGGGTAAGGTCACTGAAGCTTTCTTT.